The T cell receptor beta chain described here comes from a study of Ad26.COV2.S vaccination and SARS-CoV-2 variants. Overall study: Doses of Ad26.COV2.S were injected into muscle once or twice, 56 days apart.

Sequenced by immunoSEQ multiplex PCR; TCRdb stores in-frame clones only, minus some. The table records over 400,000 clones, roughly 89% of them present only once. As to treatment: around 19 received Ad26.COV2.S at low or high dose, single or two shots; 5 received placebo; per-sample allocation not given. Day 63 following the first vaccine or placebo injection was when the samples were taken. The specimen was peripheral blood, collected in a trial of Ad26.COV2.S vaccine versus placebo. This TCR was recovered from a person between 18 and 60 years old who received the Ad26.COV2.S COVID-19 vaccine or a placebo.

DNA for the CDR3: TGTGCCAGTAGACGGTGGGGAGGTGGCTACACCTTC. This gives the protein CASRRWGGGYTF. J is TRBJ1-2 and V is TRBV19; D call uncertain. Germline lookup yields CDR1 LNHDA and CDR2 SQIVND (reference sequence). The V gene lost 6 bases and the J gene lost 7 bases, with 12 bases spanning the gap. This CDR3 is 12 amino acids long.